Described below is a single T cell receptor (beta chain) sequence and its context. V lost 6 bases and J lost 1; bases outside the gene matches: 4. The germline V gene has CDR1 MNHEY and CDR2 SMNVEV (reference sequence). The CDR3 is 14 residues long. Study processing details: It was from reference gene primer amplification that nucleated cell counts were estimated. Some clones are missing from TCRdb's copy, which holds only in-frame ones; the method was immunoSEQ multiplex PCR. V and J calls and clone size follow that table, whereas D and trimming were derived from the DNA. The sample records a few hundred thousand clones, roughly 90% being singletons. This sample is part of a study of blood T cell repertoires in COVID-19. The wider study: PBMCs, B-cell-depleted T cells, or T cells were the source of the cDNA or gDNA that made up the material.

Across about two dozen US areas, participants ranged in age from about 18 to 90 years. Among Cohort 3 donors, those recovered had two negative PCRs, clearance, or symptom resolution. The chain combines TRBV27 with TRBJ1-1; 8 bases match TRBD1. This receptor was obtained from a woman in her 30s who had recovered from COVID-19. Source material: PBMCs or T cells enriched from blood (not recorded which). This CDR3 is CASRAGGRNTEAFF. CDR3 bases: TGTGCCAGCAGGGCAGGGGGCCGGAACACTGAAGCTTTCTTT.